This entry describes one T cell receptor beta chain. As originally analysed: Counts of nucleated cells, estimated from reference gene primer amplification, were obtained. Here immunoSEQ multiplex PCR was the method, and the copy in TCRdb shows in-frame clones only, minus some. The V and J calls and the clone size are those of that table, but D and trimming were determined from the DNA. The sample shows 57,000 or so clones, about 82% of them seen only once. The data derive from a study of blood T cell repertoires in COVID-19. Turning to the study itself: In each case, the material was cDNA or gDNA derived from T cells, B-cell-depleted T cells, or PBMCs.

CDR3 length equals 15 residues. The junction had 9 bases not matched to a gene; V was cut back by 2 bases and J by 9 bases. Germline CDR1 SGHRS, CDR2 YFSETQ. The receptor was derived from a man between 65 and 79 years old with acute or convalescent COVID-19. Material: peripheral blood. The chain carries TRBV5-1 and TRBJ1-1; 11 bases are shared with TRBD1. The CDR3 DNA is TGCGCCAGCAGCTTCGACGCCGGGACAGGGGGTCAAGCTTTCTTT. This encodes CASSFDAGTGGQAFF.